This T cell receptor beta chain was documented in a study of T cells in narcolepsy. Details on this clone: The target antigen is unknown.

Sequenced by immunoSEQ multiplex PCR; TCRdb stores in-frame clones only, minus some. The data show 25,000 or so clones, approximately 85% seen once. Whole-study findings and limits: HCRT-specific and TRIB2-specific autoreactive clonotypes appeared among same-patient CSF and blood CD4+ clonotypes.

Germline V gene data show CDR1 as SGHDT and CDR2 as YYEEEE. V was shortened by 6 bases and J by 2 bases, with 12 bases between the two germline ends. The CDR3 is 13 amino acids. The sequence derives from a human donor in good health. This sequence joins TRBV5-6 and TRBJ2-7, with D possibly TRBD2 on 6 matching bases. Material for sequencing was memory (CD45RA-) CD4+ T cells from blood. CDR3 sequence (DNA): TGTGCCAGCAATAGCGGAAATGCCTACGAGCAGTACTTC. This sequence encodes CASNSGNAYEQYF.